This TCR beta chain appears in the sequencing data of a study of blood T cell repertoires in COVID-19. Looked up from germline, CDR1 is SNHLY and CDR2 is FYNNEI. This CDR3 is 12 amino acids long. The ends were cut back, 4 bases at V and 7 bases at J, with 10 bases in the middle. TCRdb keeps only in-frame clones here, not all; method: immunoSEQ multiplex PCR. The sample carries fewer than 350,000 clones, 87% recorded once. The chain links TRBV2 to TRBJ1-2; D call uncertain. What was sequenced was PBMCs or T cells enriched from blood (not recorded which). The source is a woman between 40 and 55 years old who had recovered from COVID-19. In DNA form, the CDR3 reads TGTGCCAGCAGTGGGCAGTCTCTTGGCTACACCTTC. Its translation is CASSGQSLGYTF.